This T cell receptor beta chain came from a study of blood T cell repertoires in COVID-19. Study overall: Researchers got acute and convalescent COVID-19 samples from the United States, Italy and Spain. T cells, B-cell-depleted T cells, or PBMCs provided the cDNA or gDNA that served as material.

Germline-derived CDR1 and CDR2 are SGHDN and FVKESK. CDR3 length: 15 amino acids. Trimming took 4 bases from V and 8 from J; bases not matched to a gene: 12. Under the authors' procedure: Amplification from reference gene primers served as the basis for estimated nucleated cell counts. TCRdb's table, derived via immunoSEQ multiplex PCR, lists solely in-frame clones and lacks some. V and J calls plus clone size are reproduced from that table; the DNA served to infer D and trimming. The sample holds about 220,000 clones, roughly nine tenths seen once. The sequenced sample was peripheral blood. The chain employs TRBV14 and TRBJ2-5; 8 nucleotides line up with TRBD1. This receptor was obtained from a man aged 40-55 years with acute or convalescent COVID-19. CDR3 loop: CASSRRTGTPVTQYF. The DNA of the CDR3 is TGTGCCAGCAGCCGAAGGACAGGGACCCCGGTTACCCAGTACTTC.